The 17 T cell receptor beta chains below come from one sample, sequenced in a study of blood T cell repertoires in COVID-19. The assay was immunoSEQ multiplex PCR, and TCRdb's table has in-frame clones only and misses some. Among some 250,000 clones listed, approximately 81% were seen once. Material: peripheral blood. The receptors were gathered from a woman older than 75 with acute or convalescent COVID-19.

This chain uses TRBV4-2 with TRBJ1-1; weak D call: TRBD1 (6 bases). V was clipped by 0 bases and J by 5 bases, with 13 bases between them. Germline V gene sequence: CDR1 LGHNA, CDR2 YNFKEQ. CDR3 length equals 15 residues. This chain's CDR3 is CASSQDQGWRTEAFF. CDR3 DNA sequence: TGTGCCAGCAGCCAAGATCAGGGGTGGAGGACTGAAGCTTTCTTT.

The chain carries TRBV7-2 and TRBJ2-5, with unresolved D. The CDR3 extends over 13 amino acids. The germline CDR1 and CDR2 sequences are SGHTA and FQGNSA. V gave up 5 bases and J gave up 4 bases, with 11 bases separating them. The CDR3 region has the DNA TGTGCCAGCAGCCAAACCCCTAGAGAGACCCAGTACTTC. Translation gives CASSQTPRETQYF.

This clone has a handful of counts. The gene calls are TRBV12-3 or TRBV12-4 and TRBJ1-2; perhaps TRBD1 as D (6 bases). This CDR3 region has 13 residues. The V end was cut by 5 bases, the J end by 4 bases, with 11 bases between. DNA of the CDR3: TGTGCCAGCAGTGGGTCGGACAGCTATGGCTACACCTTC. This translates into CASSGSDSYGYTF.

This clone appeared a single time. V usage is TRBV7-8 and J usage is TRBJ2-1, with 9 bases aligning to TRBD2. CDR1 and CDR2 (germline): SGHVS, FQNEAQ. This CDR3 is 14 amino acids long. The trim removed 3 bases at V and 5 bases at J, leaving 2 bases unmatched. CDR3 sequence (DNA): TGTGCCAGCAGCTTGTCTAGCGGGAACAATGAGCAGTTCTTC. Protein: CASSLSSGNNEQFF.

This rearrangement joins TRBV10-3 to TRBJ1-1; tentatively, D is TRBD1 (6 bases). The germline CDR1 and CDR2 sequences are ENHRY and SYGVKD. V was trimmed by 11 bases and J by 4 bases, leaving 14 bases between them. CDR3 length: 12 amino acids. CDR3 nucleotides: TGTGCCGTTTCTTCGGACAGCACTGAAGCTTTCTTT. Translation: CAVSSDSTEAFF.

The rearrangement joins TRBV10-3 to TRBJ2-7; 10 bases are shared with TRBD2. The J segment lost 5 bases and the V segment lost 2 bases, leaving 6 bases of the junction unmatched. CDR1 is ENHRY and CDR2 is SYGVKD in the germline V gene. The CDR3 length is 15 residues. In DNA form, the CDR3 reads TGTGCCATCAGTGAGCCTAGCGGGAGTAAGAACGAGCAGTACTTC. Translation: CAISEPSGSKNEQYF.

This chain connects TRBV25-1 to TRBJ1-5; possibly TRBD1 for D (5 bases). V was pared by 5 bases and J by 6 bases, with 11 bases between. The CDR3 sequence is 13 residues long. Looked up from germline, CDR1 is MGHDK and CDR2 is SYGVNS. This chain's CDR3 is CASSPPGGQPQHF. The CDR3 nucleotides are TGTGCCAGCAGTCCTCCCGGGGGTCAGCCCCAGCATTTT. Full variable domain (outside the CDR3, taken from reference TRBV25-1 and TRBJ1-5): EADIYQTPRYLVIGTGKKITLECSQTMGHDKMYWYQQDPGMELHLIHYSYGVNSTEKGDLSSESTVSRIRTEHFPLTLESARPSHTSQYLCASSPPGGQPQHFGDGTRLSIL.

The genes are TRBV5-8 and TRBJ2-3, with no clear D. V lost 4 bases and J 8 bases, leaving 14 bases between the germline ends. This CDR3 comprises 13 residues. Per the germline V gene, CDR1 is SGHTS and CDR2 is YDEGEE. Here the CDR3 DNA reads TGTGCCAGCAGCCCATCACGCCAGGTTACGCAGTATTTT. Protein sequence: CASSPSRQVTQYF. Variable domain in full (rest from reference TRBV5-8 and TRBJ2-3): EAGVTQSPTHLIKTRGQQATLRCSPISGHTSVYWYQQALGLGLQFLLWYDEGEERNRGNFPPRFSGRQFPNYSSELNVNALELEDSALYLCASSPSRQVTQYFGPGTRLTVL.

The V call is TRBV6-1, the J call TRBJ1-6; D possibly corresponds to TRBD1 (5 bases). The CDR3 spans 18 residues. Germline CDR1 and CDR2: MNHNS and SASEGT. Trimming cost V 3 bases and J 7 bases, with 22 bases left between them. This CDR3 is CASSDYAPAWGQNSPLHF. CDR3 nucleotides: TGTGCCAGCAGTGACTACGCCCCCGCTTGGGGCCAGAATTCACCCCTCCACTTT.

This rearrangement joins TRBV4-1 to TRBJ2-7; 12 positions agree with TRBD1. V dropped 2 bases and J dropped 7; count of bases not matched to a gene: 9. The germline V gene has CDR1 MGHRA and CDR2 YSYEKL. The CDR3 runs to 16 residues. The CDR3 coding sequence is TGCGCCAGCAGCCAACTACCGGGACAGGGGGCCAGGGAGCAGTACTTC. It yields the protein CASSQLPGQGAREQYF.

The genes are TRBV19 and TRBJ1-5, with D possibly matching TRBD1 (6 bases). The CDR3 runs to 16 residues. Germline CDR1 and CDR2: LNHDA and SQIVND (reference sequence). V lost 4 bases to trimming and J lost 4 bases, with 17 bases between them. Here the CDR3 reads CASSKVGQRGNQPQHF. The CDR3 bases are TGTGCCAGTAGTAAGGTAGGGCAGAGGGGGAATCAGCCCCAGCATTTT. The full variable domain, rest sourced from reference TRBV19 and TRBJ1-5, is DGGITQSPKYLFRKEGQNVTLSCEQNLNHDAMYWYRQDPGQGLRLIYYSQIVNDFQKGDIAEGYSVSREKKESFPLTVTSAQKNPTAFYLCASSKVGQRGNQPQHFGDGTRLSIL.

The chain couples TRBV3-1 (or the pseudogene TRBV3-2) to TRBJ2-1; 8 bases are shared with TRBD2. V trimming: 4 bases; J trimming: 8 bases; junction bases outside the gene matches: 16. Per germline, CDR1 LGHDT and CDR2 YNNKEL (reference sequence). This CDR3 comprises 17 residues. The CDR3 region is CASSPGVTSGRRDEQFF. For the CDR3, the DNA is TGTGCCAGCAGCCCCGGGGTTACTAGCGGCCGTAGGGATGAGCAGTTCTTC.

The V and J genes are TRBV7-9 and TRBJ2-5; 9 bases line up with TRBD1. The CDR3 extends over 16 amino acids. Germline-derived CDR1 and CDR2 are SEHNR and FQNEAQ (reference sequence). J lost 0 bases, V lost 4 bases, and 6 bases had no gene match. CDR3 sequence (DNA): TGTGCCAGCAGCTCAGGACAGGGGCAGTACCAAGAGACCCAGTACTTC. This gives the protein CASSSGQGQYQETQYF.

The chain employs TRBV5-1 and TRBJ1-4, with 8 positions matching TRBD1. CDR1 is SGHRS, CDR2 YFSETQ, per germline. Unmatched junction bases numbered 8, after V lost 0 bases and J lost 7 bases. There are 16 residues in the CDR3. CDR3 bases: TGCGCCAGCAGCTTGGCCCAGGGGGCGTTTGGTGAAAAACTGTTTTTT. It yields the protein CASSLAQGAFGEKLFF. Combining the CDR3 with reference TRBV5-1 and TRBJ1-4 gives the whole variable domain KAGVTQTPRYLIKTRGQQVTLSCSPISGHRSVSWYQQTPGQGLQFLFEYFSETQRNKGNFPGRFSGRQFSNSRSEMNVSTLELGDSALYLCASSLAQGAFGEKLFFGSGTQLSVL.

This chain connects TRBV24-1 to TRBJ1-2; 8 positions match TRBD1. Unmatched junction bases numbered 23, after V lost 1 base and J lost 2 bases. Germline lookup yields CDR1 KGHDR and CDR2 SFDVKD. CDR3 length: 22 residues. The CDR3 bases are TGTGCCACCAGTGATTTAGGGGCCAGGGGGCAGGACCCGAGTTTTAACAACTATGGCTACACCTTC. Encoded protein: CATSDLGARGQDPSFNNYGYTF.

The chain combines TRBV5-1 with TRBJ1-6, with D possibly being TRBD1 (6 bases). Trimming left V 4 bases short and J 2 bases short, with 10 bases between. Germline values: CDR1 SGHRS, CDR2 YFSETQ. The CDR3 consists of 15 residues. The CDR3, as DNA: TGCGCCAGCAGCCCCGAGGGGGCCTATAATTCACCCCTCCACTTT. The encoded protein is CASSPEGAYNSPLHF.

Note on this clone: The sample carries other DNA sequences with the same CDR3. The chain combines TRBV6-5 with TRBJ1-2; 7 bases agree with TRBD1. This CDR3 region has 14 residues. V shed 0 bases and J 3 bases; nucleotides not matched to a gene: 1. Germline V lookup: CDR1 MNHEY, CDR2 SVGAGI. CDR3 DNA sequence: TGTGCCAGCAGTTACTCAGGGGGCGACTATGGCTACACCTTC. Its translation is CASSYSGGDYGYTF.